This T cell receptor (beta chain) originates from a study of CD8+ T cells in alopecia areata. General study points: Patients shared TCRs less clearly than mice did, possibly owing to HLA. Only one nonresponder was present, which leaves the link between baseline CD8+ expansion and response uncertain. Scalp sequencing captures resident alphabeta T cells of normal skin too.

Treatment described: oral pan-JAK inhibitor, 5-10 mg twice daily. Punch biopsies of lesional scalp, plus peripheral blood, were taken from alopecia areata patients. Regarding this clone: Antigen unknown.

Isolated RNA was reverse transcribed into cDNA used as the sequencing template. The repertoire was sequenced with immunoSEQ multiplex PCR; TCRdb's copy has only in-frame clones and lacks some. The data hold more than 150,000 clones, with approximately 50% observed a single time. This CDR3 has 13 residues. With 2 bases clipped from V and 7 bases from J, the junction kept 4 bases outside the gene matches. From germline, CDR1 is SNHLY and CDR2 FYNNEI. This sample comprised CD8+ T cells sorted from blood, obtained at roughly week 52, from a patient treated with tofacitinib. The J gene is TRBJ1-2, the V gene TRBV2, with TRBD1 matching 7 bases. The clonotype originates from a human donor with alopecia areata. The DNA for the CDR3 is TGTGCCAGCAGTGAAAACAGGGGATCTGGCTACACCTTC. Amino acids: CASSENRGSGYTF.